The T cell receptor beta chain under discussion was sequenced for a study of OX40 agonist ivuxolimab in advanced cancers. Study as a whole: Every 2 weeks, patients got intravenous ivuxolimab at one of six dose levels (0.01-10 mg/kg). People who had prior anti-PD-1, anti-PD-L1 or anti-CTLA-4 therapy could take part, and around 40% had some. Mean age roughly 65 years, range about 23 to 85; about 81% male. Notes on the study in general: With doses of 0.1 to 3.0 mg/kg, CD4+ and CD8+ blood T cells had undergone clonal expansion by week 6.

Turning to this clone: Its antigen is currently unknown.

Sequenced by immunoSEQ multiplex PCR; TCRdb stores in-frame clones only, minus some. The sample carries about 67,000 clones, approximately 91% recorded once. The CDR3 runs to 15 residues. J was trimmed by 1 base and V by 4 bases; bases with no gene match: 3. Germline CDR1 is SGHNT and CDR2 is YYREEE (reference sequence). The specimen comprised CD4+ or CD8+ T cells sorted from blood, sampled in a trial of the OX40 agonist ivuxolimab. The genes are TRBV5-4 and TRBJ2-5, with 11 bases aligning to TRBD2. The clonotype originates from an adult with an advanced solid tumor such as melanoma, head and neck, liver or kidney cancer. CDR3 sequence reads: CASSIGLAGQETQYF. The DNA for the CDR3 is TGTGCCAGCAGCATCGGACTAGCGGGCCAAGAGACCCAGTACTTC.